Each of the 19 T cell receptor beta chains below was sequenced from the same sample in a study of cytomegalovirus exposure and HLA in healthy donors. Use of 60 Vbeta and 13 Jbeta primers characterized the PCR. The repertoire was sequenced with immunoSEQ multiplex PCR; TCRdb's copy has only in-frame clones and lacks some. The sample contains roughly 140,000 clones, almost 80% of which appear only once. Sample: PBMCs. These receptor sequences come from a male donor in good health and CMV-seronegative.

This chain uses TRBV13 with TRBJ2-1; 10 positions agree with TRBD2. This CDR3 is 16 amino acids long. CDR1 is PRHDT, CDR2 FYEKMQ, per germline (reference sequence). Germline trimming cut 7 bases from V and 4 bases from J; bases unmatched to any gene: 10. The CDR3 nucleotides are TGTGCCAGCACCACTTACACTAGCGGGACTTACAATGAGCAGTTCTTC. The encoded protein is CASTTYTSGTYNEQFF.

The rearrangement joins TRBV5-1 to TRBJ1-4; 7 bases line up with TRBD1. Germline V lookup: CDR1 SGHRS, CDR2 YFSETQ. Losses at the gene ends were 4 bases for V and 1 base for J; bases not matched to a gene: 4. This CDR3 comprises 15 residues. CDR3 residues: CASSAQGQTNEKLFF. The CDR3 DNA reads TGCGCCAGCAGCGCACAGGGGCAAACTAATGAAAAACTGTTTTTT.

In its sample, this clone was seen once. The chain has TRBV30 and TRBJ1-2, with a tentative D call TRBD1 (5 bases). This CDR3 is 13 amino acids long. Trimming removed 0 bases at V and 8 bases at J, with 13 bases between. The germline gives CDR1 GTSNPN, CDR2 SVGIG (reference sequence). The CDR3 sequence is CAWSVLGSGGYTF. The CDR3 bases are TGTGCCTGGAGTGTTCTAGGTTCAGGGGGCTACACCTTC.

This chain uses TRBV11-2 with TRBJ1-1, with TRBD1 matching over 7 bases. Germline-derived CDR1 and CDR2 are SGHAT and FQNNGV. This CDR3 comprises 18 residues. The V and J ends lost 6 bases and 0 bases, in that order; junction bases with no gene match: 16. CDR3 sequence (DNA): TGTGCCAGCAGTTTCATCCGGGACAGCTTAAATATGAACACTGAAGCTTTCTTT. Amino acid sequence: CASSFIRDSLNMNTEAFF.

This chain joins TRBV18 and TRBJ1-2, with 10 bases fitting TRBD1. This CDR3 is built from 15 residues. The germline CDR1 and CDR2 sequences are KGHSH and LQKENI. With 3 bases clipped from V and 7 bases from J, the junction kept 8 bases outside the gene matches. Written as DNA, the CDR3 is TGTGCCAGCTCACCGATGGGACAGGGGAATGGTGGCTACACCTTC. It is translated as CASSPMGQGNGGYTF.

This chain joins TRBV7-9 and TRBJ1-1; TRBD1 is a possible D gene (6 bases). Between the trimmed V and J ends, which lost 2 bases and 0 bases, there was a span of 10 bases. Germline V gene sequence: CDR1 SEHNR, CDR2 FQNEAQ (reference sequence). The CDR3 covers 15 residues. CDR3 residues: CASSLPQGMNTEAFF. Here the CDR3 DNA reads TGTGCCAGCAGCTTACCTCAGGGGATGAACACTGAAGCTTTCTTT.

This chain links TRBV6-1 with TRBJ1-3; no clear D gene. The CDR3 consists of 14 residues. V lost 7 bases, J lost 0 bases, and 10 bases lay in between. Germline assignment: CDR1 MNHNS and CDR2 SASEGT. For the CDR3, the DNA is TGTGCCAGCACTCAGATGTACTCTGGAAACACCATATATTTT. This translates into CASTQMYSGNTIYF.

This chain uses TRBV11-2 with TRBJ2-1, with 8 bases aligning to TRBD2. V was pared by 5 bases and J by 4 bases, with 10 bases of the junction left unmatched. Per germline, CDR1 SGHAT and CDR2 FQNNGV. The CDR3 loop spans 16 amino acids. The CDR3 DNA is TGTGCCAGCAGCAAATATAGCGGGGCCGGATACAATGAGCAGTTCTTC. As protein: CASSKYSGAGYNEQFF.

The J gene is TRBJ2-5, the V gene TRBV5-1; tentative D call: TRBD1 (5 bases). Trimming removed 2 bases at V and 1 base at J, with 18 bases between. The CDR3 sequence is 17 residues long. CDR1 SGHRS and CDR2 YFSETQ come from the germline V gene. The CDR3 loop is CASSFISGQGGQETQYF. Written as DNA, the CDR3 is TGCGCCAGCAGCTTCATTTCTGGCCAGGGTGGCCAAGAGACCCAGTACTTC.

This clone has a handful of counts. CDR3 DNA sequence: TGCGCCAGCAGCGGGGACTGGGGATCCCAAGAGACCCAGTACTTC. The encoded protein is CASSGDWGSQETQYF. The V call is TRBV5-1, the J call TRBJ2-5, with a weak D call TRBD2 (6 bases). V was trimmed by 4 bases and J by 1 base, leaving 14 bases between them. The germline CDR1 and CDR2 sequences are SGHRS and YFSETQ. This CDR3 comprises 15 residues.

The chain recombines TRBV7-9 with TRBJ1-3; 10 positions agree with TRBD1. CDR1 and CDR2 (germline): SEHNR, FQNEAQ (reference sequence). Trimming cost V 5 bases and J 4 bases; bases outside gene matches: 5. The CDR3 is 15 amino acids. The CDR3 region has the DNA TGTGCCAGCAGCCGGAGACAGGGGGCGGGAAACACCATATATTTT. It encodes CASSRRQGAGNTIYF.

In regard to this clone: At the DNA level, this CDR3 is encoded by other sequences in the same sample as well. The rearrangement joins TRBV5-1 to TRBJ2-3; 7 bases line up with TRBD2. V shed 5 bases and J 1 base; nucleotides not matched to a gene: 4. This CDR3 region has 14 residues. Germline V gene sequence: CDR1 SGHRS, CDR2 YFSETQ. Here the CDR3 reads CASSPLAGTDTQYF. CDR3 nucleotide sequence: TGCGCCAGCAGTCCCCTAGCGGGCACAGATACGCAGTATTTT. Based on the CDR3 plus reference TRBV5-1 and TRBJ2-3, the full variable domain is KAGVTQTPRYLIKTRGQQVTLSCSPISGHRSVSWYQQTPGQGLQFLFEYFSETQRNKGNFPGRFSGRQFSNSRSEMNVSTLELGDSALYLCASSPLAGTDTQYFGPGTRLTVL.

This chain links TRBV5-1 with TRBJ1-2; 10 positions agree with TRBD1. Germline loops: CDR1 SGHRS, CDR2 YFSETQ. CDR3 length equals 15 residues. J was trimmed by 6 bases and V by 2 bases; bases with no gene match: 7. As DNA, the CDR3 is TGCGCCAGCAGCTTCACCGGGACAGGGGATCATGGCTACACCTTC. Residues: CASSFTGTGDHGYTF.

The rearrangement links TRBV10-2 to TRBJ2-3, with TRBD2 matching over 14 bases. V was pared by 6 bases and J by 4 bases, with 3 bases of the junction left unmatched. CDR1 is WSHSY, CDR2 SAAADI, per germline. This CDR3 is 15 amino acids long. DNA for the CDR3: TGCGCCAGCAGGGGACTAGCGGGAGTTGCAGATACGCAGTATTTT. Residues: CASRGLAGVADTQYF.

The gene calls are TRBV7-6 and TRBJ1-3, with 7 bases aligning to TRBD1. V shed 5 bases, J shed 4 bases, and the junction held 5 bases outside the gene matches. From germline, CDR1 is SGHVS and CDR2 FNYEAQ. The CDR3 is 14 amino acids. The CDR3 protein is CASSPRDSGNTIYF. DNA of the CDR3: TGTGCCAGCAGCCCAAGGGACAGCGGAAACACCATATATTTT.

J is TRBJ1-4 and V is TRBV7-2; 7 bases align to TRBD1. The trim removed 1 base at V and 11 bases at J, leaving 7 bases unmatched. Germline CDR1 and CDR2: SGHTA and FQGNSA. The CDR3 extends over 14 amino acids. This CDR3 reads CASSLGGGSGKLFF. The CDR3 DNA follows: TGTGCCAGCAGCTTAGGAGGGGGCTCCGGGAAACTGTTTTTT.

This clone has only a few counts. The rearrangement links TRBV9 to TRBJ2-5, with TRBD1 matching over 7 bases. The germline gives CDR1 SGDLS, CDR2 YYNGEE. The CDR3 has 17 amino acids. V was clipped by 0 bases and J by 3 bases; unmatched bases: 11. CDR3 amino acids: CASSVVKGRGREETQYF. CDR3 in DNA: TGTGCCAGCAGCGTAGTCAAGGGCAGGGGGAGAGAAGAGACCCAGTACTTC.

The V call is TRBV7-9, the J call TRBJ2-2; 10 nucleotides line up with TRBD2. J was trimmed by 1 base and V by 1 base; bases with no gene match: 6. The CDR3 is 18 amino acids. Germline V lookup: CDR1 SEHNR, CDR2 FQNEAQ (reference sequence). CDR3 amino acids: CASSLEAGGPQNTGELFF. The CDR3 DNA reads as TGTGCCAGCAGCTTAGAAGCGGGGGGGCCGCAGAACACCGGGGAGCTGTTTTTT.

This clone has just one count. The CDR3 DNA follows: TGTGCCAGCAGCTTAGATCTGGGGGTACTAGCGCTCTTGGATACGCAGTATTTT. It translates to CASSLDLGVLALLDTQYF. The chain recombines TRBV11-2 with TRBJ2-3, with TRBD2 identical over 7 bases. The V gene's germline CDR1 is SGHAT and CDR2 FQNNGV. V lost 0 bases and J lost 6; bases outside the gene matches: 15. The CDR3 length is 18 residues.